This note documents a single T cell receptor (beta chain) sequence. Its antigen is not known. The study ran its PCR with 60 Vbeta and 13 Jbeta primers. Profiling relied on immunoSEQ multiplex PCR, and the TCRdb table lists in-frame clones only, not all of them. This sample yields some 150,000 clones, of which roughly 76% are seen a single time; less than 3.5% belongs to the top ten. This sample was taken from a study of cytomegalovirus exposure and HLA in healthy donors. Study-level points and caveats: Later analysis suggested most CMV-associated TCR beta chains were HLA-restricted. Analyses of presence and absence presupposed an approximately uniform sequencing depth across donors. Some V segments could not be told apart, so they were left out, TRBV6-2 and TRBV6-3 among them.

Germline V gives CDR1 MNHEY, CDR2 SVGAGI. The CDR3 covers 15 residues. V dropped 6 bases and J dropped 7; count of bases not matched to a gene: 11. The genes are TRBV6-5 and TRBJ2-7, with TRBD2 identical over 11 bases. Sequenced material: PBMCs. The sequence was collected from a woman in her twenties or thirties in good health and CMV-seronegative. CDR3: CASSPRWSSGGEQYF. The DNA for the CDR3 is TGTGCCAGCAGCCCCCGCTGGTCTAGCGGGGGGGAGCAGTACTTC.